One T cell receptor beta chain is described in this entry. The antigen it recognizes is unknown. Base qualities are not recorded, but no much larger clone differs from it by a single base. Peripheral blood CD8+ and CD4+ T cells from healthy donors, Susac syndrome patients and multiple sclerosis patients were profiled by high-throughput TCR beta sequencing. Susac syndrome patients met recently defined diagnostic criteria for definite or probable disease. Bulk CD8+ and CD4+ T cells were purified magnetically by negative isolation, whereas CD8+ TEMRA cells were enriched by FACS. Blood was drawn into EDTA tubes, processed within 24 hours, and PBMCs were isolated by density gradient centrifugation. PBMCs intended for TCR sequencing were frozen in liquid nitrogen and were later thawed in a 37 degrees C water bath. The sorted or isolated CD4+, CD8+ and CD8+ TEMRA cells had a purity of 90% or higher. V and J lose 2 bases and 3 bases, and a span of 5 bases separates them. Inclusive of the bounding cysteine and phenylalanine, the CDR3 is 13 residues long. This entry keeps only the CDR3 DNA: 39 bases, framed from base 1.

RNA was extracted using the RNeasy kit, and roughly 0.5 to 1 microgram was reverse transcribed with random hexamers. The immunoSEQ multiplex PCR assay, covering 54 Vbeta and 13 Jbeta segments, was used to amplify TCR beta CDR3 regions. PCR amplification bias was corrected using a synthetic template baseline for primer optimization and computational correction. Regarding the original processing steps: Only productive sequences were kept, with reads annotated to V, D and J genes according to IMGT and analyzed in immunoSEQ Analyzer. To calculate clonality, Shannon entropy was normalized by log2 of the number of productive unique sequences and then subtracted from one. Public and private clones were assessed among the 100 most prevalent clones of each patient and control. Clones were defined as Susac-specific when absent from the healthy and MS cohorts, from 1,000 to 1,100 published viral clones and from other ImmuneACCESS disease sequences. TCRdb's own reprocessing of the public reads used fastp at Q25 and MiXCR and kept productive beta chains. One record per CDR3 amino acid sequence lists the most common genes and DNA. The V and J calls and clone size are TCRdb's, not the authors'. The sample profile shows under 200,000 distinct CDR3 sequences; just under 95% of them were found once. The ten largest clonotypes hold less than 0.2% of the sample.

The record originates from a study of CD8 T cells in Susac syndrome (dated by TCRdb to between 2018 and 2021). Notes on the research overall: Of the Susac syndrome patients who were sequenced, eight were in clinical remission while about six had clinically active disease. At blood withdrawal, Susac syndrome patients were therapy-naive, treated with corticosteroids (with IVIg additionally given to some), or treated with IVIg alone. The study used repertoire sequencing to test whether antigen drove CD8+ T cell activation and differentiation in Susac syndrome. Clonality of the CD8+ T cell repertoire was compared between over 10 healthy donors, some 14 Susac syndrome patients and some 15 multiple sclerosis patients. The paper as a whole reports these results and caveats: The study acknowledged that relatively few individuals were included in the TCR sequencing and HLA analysis. Clonal expansion was seen in Susac syndrome CD8+ repertoires, peaking in CD8+ TEMRA cells and being greater in clinically active patients than in remitting ones. Looking at Susac-specific public clones, the researchers identified roughly 17 in the total CD8+ repertoire and five in the CD8+ TEMRA repertoire.

Material: CD8+ T cells from PBMCs. This receptor was obtained from a human donor with Susac syndrome. The V gene is TRBV12-3 or TRBV12-4 and the J gene is TRBJ1-5, with the D gene not clear enough to name. The CDR3 reads CASSLQDNQPQHF. Read as DNA, the sequence is TGTGCCAGCAGTTTACAGGACAATCAGCCCCAGCATTTT.